A single T cell receptor beta chain is shown here with its context. Spike-ins of synthetic TCR analog templates went into each PCR. The table came from immunoSEQ multiplex PCR; TCRdb's copy has only in-frame clones and leaves some out. The table records 70,000 to 95,000 clones, about 90% of them present only once. Deletions cut 5 bases from V and 3 bases from J, with 13 bases between. The CDR3 loop spans 14 amino acids. Germline assignment: CDR1 LNHDA and CDR2 SQIVND (reference sequence). This record comes from a study of PD-L1 blockade in urothelial cancer. As for time point: pretreatment peripheral blood.

J is TRBJ1-2 and V is TRBV19, with a weak D call TRBD1 (5 bases). The sequencing here drew on PBMCs, taken around atezolizumab (anti-PD-L1) treatment. The TCR originated in a woman over 75 with urothelial cancer. DNA for the CDR3: TGTGCCAGTAGTCCCAGCGGGGGGGACTATGGCTACACCTTC. Its protein is CASSPSGGDYGYTF.